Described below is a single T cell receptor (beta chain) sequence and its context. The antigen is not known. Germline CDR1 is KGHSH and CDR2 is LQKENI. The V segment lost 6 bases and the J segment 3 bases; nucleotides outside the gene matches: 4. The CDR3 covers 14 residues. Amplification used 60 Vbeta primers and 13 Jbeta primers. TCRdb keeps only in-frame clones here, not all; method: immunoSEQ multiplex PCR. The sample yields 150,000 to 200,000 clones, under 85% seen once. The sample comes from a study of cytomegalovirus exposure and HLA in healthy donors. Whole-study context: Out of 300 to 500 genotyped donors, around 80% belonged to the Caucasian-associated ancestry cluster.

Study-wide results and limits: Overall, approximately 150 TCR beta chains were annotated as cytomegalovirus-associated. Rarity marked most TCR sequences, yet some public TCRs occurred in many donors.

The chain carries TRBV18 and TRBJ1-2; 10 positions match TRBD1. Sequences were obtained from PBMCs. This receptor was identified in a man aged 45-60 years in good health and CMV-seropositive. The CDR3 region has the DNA TGTGCCAGCTCGTCCGGGACAGGGGACTATGGCTACACCTTC. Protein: CASSSGTGDYGYTF.